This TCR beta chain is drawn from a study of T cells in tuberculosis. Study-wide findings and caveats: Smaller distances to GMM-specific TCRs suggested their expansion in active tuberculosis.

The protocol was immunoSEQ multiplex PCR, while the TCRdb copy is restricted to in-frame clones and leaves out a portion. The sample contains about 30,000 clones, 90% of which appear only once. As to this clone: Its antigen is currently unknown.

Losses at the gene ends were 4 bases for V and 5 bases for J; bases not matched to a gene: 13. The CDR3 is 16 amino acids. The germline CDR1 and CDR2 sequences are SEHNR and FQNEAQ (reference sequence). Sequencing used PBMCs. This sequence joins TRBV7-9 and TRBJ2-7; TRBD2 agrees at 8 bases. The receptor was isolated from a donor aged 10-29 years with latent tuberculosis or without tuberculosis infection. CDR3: CASSYLPGAGGHEQYF. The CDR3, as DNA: TGTGCCAGCAGCTACCTCCCCGGGGCGGGGGGCCACGAGCAGTACTTC.